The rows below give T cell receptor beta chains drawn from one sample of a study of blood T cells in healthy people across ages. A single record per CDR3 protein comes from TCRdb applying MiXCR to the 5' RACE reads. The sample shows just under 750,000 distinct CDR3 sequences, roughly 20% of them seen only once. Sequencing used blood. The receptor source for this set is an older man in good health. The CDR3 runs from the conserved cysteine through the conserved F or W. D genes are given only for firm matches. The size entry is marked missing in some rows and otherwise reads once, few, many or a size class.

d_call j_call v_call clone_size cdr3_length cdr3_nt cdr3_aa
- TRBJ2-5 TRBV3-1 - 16 TGTGCCAGCAGCCAAGGGGGAGTGGGGCGATACGAGACCCAGTACTTC CASSQGGVGRYETQYF
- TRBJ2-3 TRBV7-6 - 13 TGTGCCAGCAGCTTAAACTATTTCGATACGCAGTATTTT CASSLNYFDTQYF
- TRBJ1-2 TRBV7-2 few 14 TGTGCCAGCAGCTTAGCGTACGGGTCCCATGGCTACACCTTC CASSLAYGSHGYTF
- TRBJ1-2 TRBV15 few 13 TGTGCCACCAGCAGAGGTTCGAACTATGGCTACACCTTC CATSRGSNYGYTF
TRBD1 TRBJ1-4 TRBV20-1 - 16 TGCAGTGCTACCATGAGGACAGGGGCAACTAATGAAAAACTGTTTTTT CSATMRTGATNEKLFF
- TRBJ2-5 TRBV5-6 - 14 TGTGCCAGCAGCTTGGATACAGGACTGAGGACCCAGTACTTC CASSLDTGLRTQYF
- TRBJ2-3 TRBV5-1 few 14 TGCGCCAGCAGCTATGAGATAAGGGCAGATACGCAGTATTTT CASSYEIRADTQYF
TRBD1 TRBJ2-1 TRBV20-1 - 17 TGCAGTGCTAGAGACCCCTCGACAGGGAAGTCCTACAATGAGCAGTTCTTC CSARDPSTGKSYNEQFF
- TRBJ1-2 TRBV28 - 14 TGTGCCAGCAGTTTAGAGCAGGGGTCCGGTGGCTACACCTTC CASSLEQGSGGYTF
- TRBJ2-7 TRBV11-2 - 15 TGTGCCAGCAGCTTAGAGCTTGGGGTGCCCTACGAGCAGTACTTC CASSLELGVPYEQYF
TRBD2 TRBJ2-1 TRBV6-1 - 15 TGTGCCAGCAGTGAAGTAGCGGGAGTGGCTAATGAGCAGTTCTTC CASSEVAGVANEQFF
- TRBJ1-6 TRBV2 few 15 TGTGCCAGGGGGGACCGAGAGTCCTATAATTCACCCCTCCACTTT CARGDRESYNSPLHF
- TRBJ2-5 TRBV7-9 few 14 TGTGCCAGCAAATTGCTGGGGGGTGGAGAGACCCAGTACTTC CASKLLGGGETQYF
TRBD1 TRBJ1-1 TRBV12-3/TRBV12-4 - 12 TGTGCCAGCAGTGTAGGGGGCTCTGAAGCTTTCTTT CASSVGGSEAFF
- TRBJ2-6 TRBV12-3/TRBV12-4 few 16 TGTGCCAGCAGTTTTTTAGGAGGGGCTGGGGCCAACGTCCTGACTTTC CASSFLGGAGANVLTF
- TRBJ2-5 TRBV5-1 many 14 TGCGCCAGCAGCCAAGGACGGGTCCAAGAGACCCAGTACTTC CASSQGRVQETQYF
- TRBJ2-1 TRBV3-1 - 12 TGTGCCAGCAGCGGAGATATGGATGAGCAGTTCTTC CASSGDMDEQFF
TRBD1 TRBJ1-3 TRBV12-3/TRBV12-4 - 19 TGTGCCAGCAGGCACCACAGGGGGCCGGATCTCTACTCTGGAAACACCATATATTTT CASRHHRGPDLYSGNTIYF
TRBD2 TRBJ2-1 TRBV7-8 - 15 TGTGCCAGCAGCTTAGCGAGAGCGGGGGGAAATGAGCAGTTCTTC CASSLARAGGNEQFF
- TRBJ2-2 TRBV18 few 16 TGTGCCAGCTCCAACCGAGGGACGGGAGACACCGGGGAGCTGTTTTTT CASSNRGTGDTGELFF
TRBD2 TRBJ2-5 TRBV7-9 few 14 TGTGCCAGCAGCGTACCGGGACTAGCAGAGACCCAGTACTTC CASSVPGLAETQYF
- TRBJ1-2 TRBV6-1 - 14 TGTGCCAGCAGTGCTCCCGGGACCCCCGGTGGCTACACCTTC CASSAPGTPGGYTF
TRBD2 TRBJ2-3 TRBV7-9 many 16 TGTGCCAGCATCGAAGGAGAGACTAGCGCCACAGATACGCAGTATTTT CASIEGETSATDTQYF
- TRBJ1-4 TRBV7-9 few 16 TGTGCCAGCAGCTTAATACTGCCCACCAGTTCCCAAAAACTGTTTTTT CASSLILPTSSQKLFF
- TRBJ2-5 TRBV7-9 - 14 TGTGCCAGCAGCCCTAGGACTAACGAGGGGACCCAGTACTTC CASSPRTNEGTQYF
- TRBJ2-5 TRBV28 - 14 TGTGCCAGCAGTTACGGCCGAGTTCAAGAGCCCCAGTACTTC CASSYGRVQEPQYF
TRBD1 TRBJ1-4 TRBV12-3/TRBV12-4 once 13 TGTGCCAGCAGTTACAGGGGCACTGAAAAACTGTTTTTT CASSYRGTEKLFF
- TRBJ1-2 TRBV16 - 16 TGTGCCAGCAGCCAATCCCCCGCCACGGCCCAAGGTGGCTACACCTTC CASSQSPATAQGGYTF
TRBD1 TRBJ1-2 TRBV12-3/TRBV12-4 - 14 TGTGCCAGCACCAAGGGGTTACAGGGGAATGGCTACACCTTC CASTKGLQGNGYTF
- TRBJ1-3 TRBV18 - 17 TGTGCCAGCTCCTTTACGACAGGACTTAGCTCTGGAAACACCATATATTTT CASSFTTGLSSGNTIYF
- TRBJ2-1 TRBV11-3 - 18 TGTGCCAGCAGCTTACCCCCGGGTGCGGGCTACTCCTACAATGAGCAGTTCTTC CASSLPPGAGYSYNEQFF
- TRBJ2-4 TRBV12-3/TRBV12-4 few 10 TGTGCCAGCAAAGGGGACATTCAGTACTTC CASKGDIQYF
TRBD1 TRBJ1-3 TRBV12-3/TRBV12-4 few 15 TGTGCCAGCAGTTTCTCCGGGACAGGGATAAACACCATATATTTT CASSFSGTGINTIYF
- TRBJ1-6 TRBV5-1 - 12 TGCGCCAGCAGACTCGAAGGGAGCACCCTCCACTTT CASRLEGSTLHF
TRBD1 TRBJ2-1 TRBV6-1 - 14 TGTGCCAGCAAGACAGGACAGGATTACAATGAGCAGTTCTTC CASKTGQDYNEQFF
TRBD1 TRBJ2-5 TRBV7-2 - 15 TGTGCCAGCAGCATCGGACAGGGGTTGAAAGAGACCCAGTACTTC CASSIGQGLKETQYF
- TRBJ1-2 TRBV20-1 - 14 TGCAGTGCAACGGAAACGGGAACTAACTATGGCTACACCTTC CSATETGTNYGYTF
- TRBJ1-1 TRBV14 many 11 TGTGCCAGCAGCCAAGACAGGAAAGCTTTCTTT CASSQDRKAFF
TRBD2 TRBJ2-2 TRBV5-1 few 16 TGCGCCAGCAGCTCCTCGGGCGGGAGCTTGACCGGGGAGCTGTTTTTT CASSSSGGSLTGELFF
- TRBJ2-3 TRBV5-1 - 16 TGCGCCAGCAGCTTGGAGGGCAGGGCAGGAACAGATACGCAGTATTTT CASSLEGRAGTDTQYF
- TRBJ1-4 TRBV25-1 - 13 TGTGCCAGCAGTGACGCGACAAATGAAAAACTGTTTTTT CASSDATNEKLFF
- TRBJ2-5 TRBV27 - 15 TGTGCCAGCAGTCCAGGGACACTGTACCAAGAGACCCAGTACTTC CASSPGTLYQETQYF
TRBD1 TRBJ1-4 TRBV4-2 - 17 TGTGCCAGCAGCCAAGATTTTGGGCAGGGGGCGGAAGAAAAACTGTTTTTT CASSQDFGQGAEEKLFF
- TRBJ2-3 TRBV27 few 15 TGTGCCAGCAGTTTATCCTCCCCGGCCACAGATACGCAGTATTTT CASSLSSPATDTQYF
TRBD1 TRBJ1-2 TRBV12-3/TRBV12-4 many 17 TGTGCCAGCAGTTTACCCGGGACAGCCCTACTAGGCTATGGCTACACCTTC CASSLPGTALLGYGYTF
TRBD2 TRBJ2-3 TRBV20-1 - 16 TGCAGTGCTCAAAGTGGCCAGCGGGGGGTTGGGGATACGCAGTATTTT CSAQSGQRGVGDTQYF
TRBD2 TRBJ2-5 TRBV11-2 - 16 TGTGCCAGCAGCTGGACTAGCGGGGGCGTTCAAGAGACCCAGTACTTC CASSWTSGGVQETQYF
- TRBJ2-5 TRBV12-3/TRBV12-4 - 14 TGTGCCAGCAGTTTCGCTCAAATTCAAGAGACCCAGTACTTC CASSFAQIQETQYF
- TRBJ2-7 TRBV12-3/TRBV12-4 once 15 TGTGCCAGCAGTCCCGGACCCAGGGGTAACTACGAGCAGTACTTC CASSPGPRGNYEQYF
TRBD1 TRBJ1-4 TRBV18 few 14 TGTGCCAGCTCACCAAACAGGGGAGGTGAAAAACTGTTTTTT CASSPNRGGEKLFF